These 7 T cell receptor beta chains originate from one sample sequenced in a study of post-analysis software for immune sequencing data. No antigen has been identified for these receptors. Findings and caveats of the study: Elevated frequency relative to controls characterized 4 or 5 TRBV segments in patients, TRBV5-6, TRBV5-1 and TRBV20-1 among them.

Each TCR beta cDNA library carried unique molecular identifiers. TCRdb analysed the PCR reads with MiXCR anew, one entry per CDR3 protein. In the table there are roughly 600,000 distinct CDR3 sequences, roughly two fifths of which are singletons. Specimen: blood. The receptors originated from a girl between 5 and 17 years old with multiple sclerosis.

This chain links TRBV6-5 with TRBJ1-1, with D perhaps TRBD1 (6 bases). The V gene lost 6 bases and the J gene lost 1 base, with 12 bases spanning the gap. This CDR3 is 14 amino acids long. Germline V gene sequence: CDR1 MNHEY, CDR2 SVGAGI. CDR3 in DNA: TGTGCCAGCAGCGTCAGGGGTTGGAACACTGAAGCTTTCTTT. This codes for CASSVRGWNTEAFF.

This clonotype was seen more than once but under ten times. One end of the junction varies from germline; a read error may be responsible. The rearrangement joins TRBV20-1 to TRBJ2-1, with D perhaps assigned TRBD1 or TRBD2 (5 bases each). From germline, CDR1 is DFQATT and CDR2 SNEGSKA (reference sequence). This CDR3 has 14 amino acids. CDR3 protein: CSVLSSREYNGQFF. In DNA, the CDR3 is TGCAGTGTACTATCTAGCAGGGAATACAATGGGCAGTTCTTC.

CDR3 loop: CSVEEEGGATYEQYF. CDR3 bases: TGCAGCGTTGAAGAAGAGGGTGGGGCGACCTACGAGCAGTACTTC. V gene TRBV29-1 combines with J gene TRBJ2-7; possibly TRBD1 or TRBD2 for D (5 bases each). In germline, CDR1 is SQVTM, CDR2 ANQGSEA. V was clipped by 0 bases and J by 2 bases, with 14 bases between them. The CDR3 length is 15 residues.

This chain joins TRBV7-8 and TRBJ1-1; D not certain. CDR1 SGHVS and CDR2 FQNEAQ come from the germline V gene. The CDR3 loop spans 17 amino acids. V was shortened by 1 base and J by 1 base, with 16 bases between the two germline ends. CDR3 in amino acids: CASSLGSLRVKNTEAFF. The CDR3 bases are TGTGCCAGCAGCTTAGGATCCTTAAGGGTCAAGAACACTGAAGCTTTCTTT.

The CDR3 nucleotides read TGCGCCAGCAGCTTGTGGGGTAGTGGCTCCTCGAGCTCCTACAATGAGCAGTTCTTC. It encodes CASSLWGSGSSSSYNEQFF. This chain connects TRBV5-1 to TRBJ2-1; D is unresolved. V was trimmed by 1 base and J by 0 bases, leaving 20 bases between them. Germline V gene data show CDR1 as SGHRS and CDR2 as YFSETQ. The CDR3 is 19 residues long.

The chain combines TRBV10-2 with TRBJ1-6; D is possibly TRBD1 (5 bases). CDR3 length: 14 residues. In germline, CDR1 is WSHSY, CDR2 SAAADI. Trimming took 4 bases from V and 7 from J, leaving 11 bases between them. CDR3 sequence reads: CASSVGGDNSPLHF. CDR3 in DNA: TGCGCCAGCAGTGTAGGAGGGGACAATTCACCCCTCCACTTT.

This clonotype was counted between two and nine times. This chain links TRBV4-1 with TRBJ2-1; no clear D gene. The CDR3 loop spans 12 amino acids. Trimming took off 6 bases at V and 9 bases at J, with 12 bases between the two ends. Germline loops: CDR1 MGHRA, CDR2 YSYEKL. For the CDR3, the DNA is TGCGCCAGCAGTGGGCGAGCCTTTGAGCAGTTCTTC. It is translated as CASSGRAFEQFF.